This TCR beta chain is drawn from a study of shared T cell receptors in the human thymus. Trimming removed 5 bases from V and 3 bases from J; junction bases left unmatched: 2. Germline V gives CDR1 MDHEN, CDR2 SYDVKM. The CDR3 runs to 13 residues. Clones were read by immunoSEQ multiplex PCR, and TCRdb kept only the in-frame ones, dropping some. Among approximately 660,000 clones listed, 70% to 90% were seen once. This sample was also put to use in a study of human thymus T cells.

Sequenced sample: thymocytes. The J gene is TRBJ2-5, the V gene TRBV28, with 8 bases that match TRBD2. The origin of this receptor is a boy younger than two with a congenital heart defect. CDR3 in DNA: TGTGCCAGCAGTCTACTAGCGGAAGAGACCCAGTACTTC. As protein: CASSLLAEETQYF.